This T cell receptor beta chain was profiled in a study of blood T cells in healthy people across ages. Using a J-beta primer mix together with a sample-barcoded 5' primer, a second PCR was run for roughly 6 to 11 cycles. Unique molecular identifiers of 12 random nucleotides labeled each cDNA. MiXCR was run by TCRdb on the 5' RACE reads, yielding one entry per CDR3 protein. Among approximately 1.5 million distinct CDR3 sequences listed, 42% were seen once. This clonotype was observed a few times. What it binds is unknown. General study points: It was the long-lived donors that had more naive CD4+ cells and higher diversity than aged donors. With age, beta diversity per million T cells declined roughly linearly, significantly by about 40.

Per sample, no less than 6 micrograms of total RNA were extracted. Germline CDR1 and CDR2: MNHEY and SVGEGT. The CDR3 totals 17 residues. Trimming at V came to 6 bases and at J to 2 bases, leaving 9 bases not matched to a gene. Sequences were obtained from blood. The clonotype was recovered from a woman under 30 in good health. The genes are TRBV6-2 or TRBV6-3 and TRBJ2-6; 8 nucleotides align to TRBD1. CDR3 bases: TGTGCCAGCAGCCCCGACAGGGGTTGGGCTGGGGCCAACGTCCTGACTTTC. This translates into CASSPDRGWAGANVLTF.